This T cell receptor (beta chain) was recorded in a study of cytomegalovirus exposure and HLA in healthy donors. Broader study findings: The study recorded 160 or so TCR beta chains that were cytomegalovirus-associated. Reportedly, fewer N-insertions than the approximately 680-donor mean appeared in an Asian-associated ancestry cluster in a later analysis.

With regard to this clone: Its antigen is not known.

Trimming took off 2 bases at V and 3 bases at J, with 19 bases between the two ends. The CDR3 is 17 amino acids. The germline gives CDR1 SNHLY, CDR2 FYNNEI. A multiplex PCR was run with 60 Vbeta primers and 13 Jbeta primers. Only in-frame clones appear in the TCRdb table, and some are missing; sequencing was by immunoSEQ multiplex PCR. This table holds 100,000 to 150,000 clones, approximately 75% found once. This sequence joins TRBV2 and TRBJ1-1, with a tentative D call TRBD1 (5 bases). Material: PBMCs. The source is a man aged 25 to 40 in good health and CMV-seronegative. CDR3: CASSEFGGEWGDTEAFF. CDR3 bases: TGTGCCAGCAGTGAATTTGGGGGAGAGTGGGGGGACACTGAAGCTTTCTTT.